The T cell receptor beta chain described here comes from a study of T cell responses to AZD1222 COVID-19 vaccine. Trimming stripped 9 bases from V and 4 bases from J, with 18 bases between. CDR1 is LGHDT and CDR2 is YNNKEL in the germline V gene (reference sequence). The length of the CDR3 is 14 residues. Using immunoSEQ multiplex PCR, the repertoire was profiled, and TCRdb retains in-frame clones only, with some absent. Counted here are about 180,000 clones, around 93% occurring once; the ten biggest clones make up around 0.93%. A word on this clone: The antigen is undetermined.

Study-wide results and limits: In a largely white British group with more females than males, clonal diversity was possibly underestimated. No repertoire was sampled before or during the peak T cell response, only after it.

The sample here was peripheral blood, taken 28 days after the second dose of the MenACWY control vaccine. This TCR came from an adult who received the MenACWY meningococcal vaccine as a control. This rearrangement joins TRBV3-1 (or the pseudogene TRBV3-2) to TRBJ1-2, with D tentatively TRBD1 (5 bases). The chain's CDR3 is CASHPGGRSYGYTF. The DNA for the CDR3 is TGTGCCAGTCACCCGGGGGGACGGTCCTATGGCTACACCTTC.